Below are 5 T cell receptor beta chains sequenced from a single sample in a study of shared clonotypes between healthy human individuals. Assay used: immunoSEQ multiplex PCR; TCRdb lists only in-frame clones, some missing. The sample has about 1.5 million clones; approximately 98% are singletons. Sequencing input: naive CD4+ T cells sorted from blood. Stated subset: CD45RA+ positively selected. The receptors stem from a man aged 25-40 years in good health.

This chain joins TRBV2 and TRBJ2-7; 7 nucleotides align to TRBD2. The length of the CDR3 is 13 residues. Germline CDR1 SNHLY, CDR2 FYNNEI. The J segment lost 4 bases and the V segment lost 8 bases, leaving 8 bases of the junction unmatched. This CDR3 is CASAAGDLYEQYF. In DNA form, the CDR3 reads TGTGCCAGCGCCGCGGGGGACCTTTACGAGCAGTACTTC.

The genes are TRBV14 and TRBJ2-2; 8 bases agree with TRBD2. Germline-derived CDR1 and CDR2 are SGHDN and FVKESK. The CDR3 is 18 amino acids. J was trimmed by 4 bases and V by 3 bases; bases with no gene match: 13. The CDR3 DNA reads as TGTGCCAGCAGCCACCCCTCGGGAGGGGGAGGTAGCACCGGGGAGCTGTTTTTT. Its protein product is CASSHPSGGGGSTGELFF.

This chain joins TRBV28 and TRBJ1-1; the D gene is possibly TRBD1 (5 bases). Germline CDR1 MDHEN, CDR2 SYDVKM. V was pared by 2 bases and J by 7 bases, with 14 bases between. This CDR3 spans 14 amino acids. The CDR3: CASSLPSRTLEAFF. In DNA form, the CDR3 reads TGTGCCAGCAGTTTACCGAGTAGGACACTTGAAGCTTTCTTT.

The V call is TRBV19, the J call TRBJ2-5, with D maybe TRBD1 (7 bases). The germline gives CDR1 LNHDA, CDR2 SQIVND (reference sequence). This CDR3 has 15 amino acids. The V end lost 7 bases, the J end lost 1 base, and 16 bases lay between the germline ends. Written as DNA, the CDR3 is TGTGCCAGTAATCCGGCGGGACAGCCCCAAGAGACCCAGTACTTC. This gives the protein CASNPAGQPQETQYF.

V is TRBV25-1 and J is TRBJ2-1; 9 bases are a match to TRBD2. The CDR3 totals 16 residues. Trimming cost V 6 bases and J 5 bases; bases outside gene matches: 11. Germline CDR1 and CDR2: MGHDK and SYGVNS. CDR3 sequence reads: CASSQTSGLRNNEQFF. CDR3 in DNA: TGTGCCAGCAGCCAGACTAGCGGCTTAAGGAACAATGAGCAGTTCTTC.